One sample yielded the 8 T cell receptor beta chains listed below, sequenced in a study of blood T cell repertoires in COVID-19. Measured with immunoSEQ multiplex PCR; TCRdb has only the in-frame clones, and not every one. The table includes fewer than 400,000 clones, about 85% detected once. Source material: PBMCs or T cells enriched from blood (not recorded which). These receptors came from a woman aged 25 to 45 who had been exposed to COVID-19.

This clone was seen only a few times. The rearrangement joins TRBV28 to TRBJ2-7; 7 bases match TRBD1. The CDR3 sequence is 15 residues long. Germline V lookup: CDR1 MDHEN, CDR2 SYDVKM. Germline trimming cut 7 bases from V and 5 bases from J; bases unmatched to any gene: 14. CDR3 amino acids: CASKAGGIRGDEQYF. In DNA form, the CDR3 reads TGTGCCAGCAAGGCAGGGGGAATAAGGGGCGACGAGCAGTACTTC. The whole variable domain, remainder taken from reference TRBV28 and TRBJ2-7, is DVKVTQSSRYLVKRTGEKVFLECVQDMDHENMFWYRQDPGLGLRLIYFSYDVKMKEKGDIPEGYSVSREKKERFSLILESASTNQTSMYLCASKAGGIRGDEQYFGPGTRLTVT.

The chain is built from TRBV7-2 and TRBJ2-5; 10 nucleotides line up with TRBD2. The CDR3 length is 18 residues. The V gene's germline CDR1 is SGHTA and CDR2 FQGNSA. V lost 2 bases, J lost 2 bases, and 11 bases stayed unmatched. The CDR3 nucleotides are TGTGCCAGCAGCTTACTACTAGCGGGGCTTCCCGGGCAAGAGACCCAGTACTTC. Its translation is CASSLLLAGLPGQETQYF.

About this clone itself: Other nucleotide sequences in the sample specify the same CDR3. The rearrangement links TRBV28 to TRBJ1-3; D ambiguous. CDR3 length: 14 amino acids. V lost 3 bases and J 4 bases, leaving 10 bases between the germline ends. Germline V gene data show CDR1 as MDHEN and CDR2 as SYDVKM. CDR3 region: CASSLTTGGNTIYF. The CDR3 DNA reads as TGTGCCAGCAGTTTGACGACGGGGGGAAACACCATATATTTT.

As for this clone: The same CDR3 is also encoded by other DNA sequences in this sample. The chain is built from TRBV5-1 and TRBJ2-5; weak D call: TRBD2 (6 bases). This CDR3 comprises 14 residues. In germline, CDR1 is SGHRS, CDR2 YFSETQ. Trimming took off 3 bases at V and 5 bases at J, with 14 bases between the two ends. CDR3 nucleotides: TGCGCCAGCAGCTCCGGGACTGGGGAGGAGACCCAGTACTTC. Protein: CASSSGTGEETQYF.

CDR3 loop: CASSYFSGAYEQYF. CDR3 DNA: TGTGCCAGCAGCTATTTTTCAGGGGCTTACGAGCAGTACTTC. The V gene is TRBV11-1, the J gene TRBJ2-7; the D gene is possibly TRBD1 (6 bases). This CDR3 is 14 amino acids long. Germline loops: CDR1 SGHAT, CDR2 FQDESV (reference sequence). The V end was cut by 4 bases, the J end by 4 bases, with 14 bases between.

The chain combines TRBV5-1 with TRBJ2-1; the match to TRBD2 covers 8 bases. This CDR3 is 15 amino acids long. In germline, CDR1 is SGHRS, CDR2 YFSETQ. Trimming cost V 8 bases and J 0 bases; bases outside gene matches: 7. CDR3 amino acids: CASSDGGVSYNEQFF. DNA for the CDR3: TGCGCCAGTTCGGACGGGGGGGTCTCCTACAATGAGCAGTTCTTC.

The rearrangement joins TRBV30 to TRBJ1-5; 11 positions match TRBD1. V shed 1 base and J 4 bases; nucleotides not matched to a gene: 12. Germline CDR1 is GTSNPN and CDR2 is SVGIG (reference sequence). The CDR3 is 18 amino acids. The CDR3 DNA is TGTGCCTGGAGTGCCGCTCGAGGACAGGGGGCAACGAATCAGCCCCAGCATTTT. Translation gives CAWSAARGQGATNQPQHF.

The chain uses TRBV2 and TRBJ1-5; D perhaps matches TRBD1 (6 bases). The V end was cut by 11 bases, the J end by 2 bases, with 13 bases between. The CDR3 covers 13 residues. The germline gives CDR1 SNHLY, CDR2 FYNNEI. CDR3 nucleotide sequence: TGTGCCGGGAAGGGGGAAGGCAATCAGCCCCAGCATTTT. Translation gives CAGKGEGNQPQHF.